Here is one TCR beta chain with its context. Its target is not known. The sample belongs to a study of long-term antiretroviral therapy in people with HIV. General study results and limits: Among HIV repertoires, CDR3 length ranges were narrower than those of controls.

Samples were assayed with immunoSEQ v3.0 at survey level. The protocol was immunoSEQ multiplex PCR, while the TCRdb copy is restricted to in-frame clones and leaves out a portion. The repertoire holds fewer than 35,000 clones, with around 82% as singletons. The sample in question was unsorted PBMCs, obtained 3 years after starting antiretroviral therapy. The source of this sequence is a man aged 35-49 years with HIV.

Here the CDR3 DNA reads TGCGCCAGCAGCCAAGGTTTTAGCGCTACGTCAAGGACCCAGTACTTC. Its protein is CASSQGFSATSRTQYF. V and J are TRBV4-1 and TRBJ2-5, with a tentative D call TRBD2 (5 bases). The CDR3 is made up of 16 amino acids. Germline CDR1 reads MGHRA; CDR2 reads YSYEKL. V gave up 1 base and J gave up 7 bases, with 19 bases separating them.